This is a list of T cell receptor beta chains from one sample in a study of OX40 agonist ivuxolimab in advanced cancers. Here immunoSEQ multiplex PCR was the method, and the copy in TCRdb shows in-frame clones only, minus some. The sample holds around 40,000 clones; approximately 89% are singletons and the top ten take under 4%. The input for sequencing was CD4+ or CD8+ T cells sorted from blood, taken in a trial of the OX40 agonist ivuxolimab. These receptors were taken from an adult with an advanced solid tumor such as melanoma, head and neck, liver or kidney cancer. Each CDR3 is given with its conserved first and last residue. The D gene is left open where the match is weak. Rows may omit the clone size; those that give it use once, few, many or a size class.

>.|.|TRBV6-6|TRBJ2-1
CASSYVWDEQFF
TGTGCCAGCAGTTACGTTTGGGATGAGCAGTTCTTC
>.|.|TRBV19|TRBJ2-7
CASTAREPTYEQYF
TGTGCCAGTACCGCACGGGAGCCTACCTACGAGCAGTACTTC
>TRBD1|.|TRBV18|TRBJ1-1
CASSPLQGPMNTEAFF
TGTGCCAGCTCACCATTACAGGGGCCGATGAACACTGAAGCTTTCTTT
>TRBD1|.|TRBV5-1|TRBJ1-5
CASSPWTGVNQPQHF
TGCGCCAGCAGCCCTTGGACAGGAGTTAATCAGCCCCAGCATTTT
>TRBD2|.|TRBV4-1|TRBJ2-3
CASSQVGLAGVDTQYF
TGCGCCAGCAGCCAAGTCGGCCTAGCGGGAGTAGATACGCAGTATTTT
>.|.|TRBV7-9|TRBJ1-2
CASSFLTANYGYTF
TGTGCCAGCAGCTTTCTGACAGCTAACTATGGCTACACCTTC
>.|few|TRBV10-3|TRBJ1-2
CAITNGYTF
TGTGCCATCACCAACGGCTACACCTTC
>TRBD2|.|TRBV7-2|TRBJ2-5
CASSLVGGRQGTQYF
TGTGCCAGCAGCTTAGTCGGGGGGAGGCAAGGAACCCAGTACTTC
>TRBD2|.|TRBV14|TRBJ2-1
CASSRGTSGINEQFF
TGTGCCAGCAGCCGGGGGACTAGCGGGATTAATGAGCAGTTCTTC
>.|.|TRBV28|TRBJ2-1
CASSLSPSLAIGQFF
TGTGCCAGCAGTTTAAGTCCATCTTTGGCAATTGGGCAGTTCTTC
>TRBD1|.|TRBV15|TRBJ2-7
CATSRVTGQGDEQYF
TGTGCCACCAGCAGAGTAACGGGACAGGGTGACGAGCAGTACTTC
>.|.|TRBV4-2|TRBJ2-7
CASSHPEGSEQYF
TGTGCCAGCAGCCACCCCGAGGGGAGCGAGCAGTACTTC
>.|once|TRBV10-3|TRBJ1-5
CAISPGPTYSNQPQHF
TGTGCCATCTCCCCCGGGCCGACGTATAGCAATCAGCCCCAGCATTTT
>TRBD2|.|TRBV6-5|TRBJ2-1
CASRSTSGRAEQFF
TGTGCCAGCAGGTCGACTAGCGGGAGGGCAGAGCAGTTCTTC
>.|few|TRBV18|TRBJ2-5
CASSPLSGQQETQYF
TGTGCCAGCTCACCACTGTCTGGACAGCAAGAGACCCAGTACTTC
>.|.|TRBV9|TRBJ2-6
CASSVGTGLLSGANVLTF
TGTGCCAGCAGCGTAGGAACGGGTTTACTCTCTGGGGCCAACGTCCTGACTTTC
>.|.|TRBV4-1|TRBJ2-3
CASSLDTLGTQYF
TGCGCCAGCAGCCTCGACACCTTGGGTACGCAGTATTTT
>.|.|TRBV6-5|TRBJ1-5
CASSYSQGLGPQHF
TGTGCCAGCAGTTACTCACAGGGTCTGGGGCCCCAGCATTTT
>.|.|TRBV5-4|TRBJ2-7
CASSLVGPRYEQYF
TGTGCCAGCAGCTTGGTGGGACCGAGATACGAGCAGTACTTC
>TRBD2|.|TRBV4-2|TRBJ2-1
CASSPAVSGTWDEQFF
TGTGCCAGCAGCCCCGCCGTTAGCGGGACTTGGGATGAGCAGTTCTTC
>TRBD1|.|TRBV29-1|TRBJ2-5
CSVGRGQGRETQYF
TGCAGCGTCGGTAGAGGACAGGGTAGGGAGACCCAGTACTTC
>.|.|TRBV5-1|TRBJ2-2
CASSLGQSVGELFF
TGCGCCAGCAGCTTGGGACAGTCGGTCGGGGAGCTGTTTTTT
>TRBD2|.|TRBV4-3|TRBJ2-7
CASSQDGELAGFSYEQYF
TGCGCCAGCAGCCAAGACGGGGAACTAGCGGGATTCTCCTACGAGCAGTACTTC
>.|few|TRBV5-4|TRBJ1-4
CASSYRSINEKLFF
TGTGCCAGCAGCTACAGATCAATCAATGAAAAACTGTTTTTT
>.|.|TRBV5-1|TRBJ1-6
CASSLKSQGDSPLHF
TGCGCCAGCAGCTTGAAAAGTCAGGGAGATTCACCCCTCCACTTT
>.|.|TRBV14|TRBJ2-3
CASSQVGIGTDTQYF
TGTGCCAGCAGCCAAGTCGGGATTGGCACAGATACGCAGTATTTT
>.|.|TRBV7-2|TRBJ1-5
CASSLRQGNQPQHF
TGTGCCAGCAGCTTACGGCAGGGAAATCAGCCCCAGCATTTT
>.|.|TRBV30|TRBJ2-3
CAWENLVSTDTQYF
TGTGCCTGGGAAAACTTGGTTAGCACAGATACGCAGTATTTT
>.|.|TRBV27|TRBJ1-6
CASSWQGTGSPLHF
TGTGCCAGCAGTTGGCAGGGAACCGGTTCACCCCTCCACTTT
>.|.|TRBV18|TRBJ2-6
CASSPLQGSGANVLTF
TGTGCCAGCTCACCATTACAGGGATCCGGGGCCAACGTCCTGACTTTC
>TRBD2|.|TRBV2|TRBJ2-1
CATRTRSGNEQFF
TGTGCCACCAGGACTAGATCTGGGAATGAGCAGTTCTTC
>TRBD1|.|TRBV6-6|TRBJ1-2
CASSSPTGQGAGYTF
TGTGCCAGCAGTTCCCCGACGGGACAGGGGGCAGGCTACACCTTC
>.|.|TRBV28|TRBJ2-1
CASMSWGENEQFF
TGTGCCAGCATGTCCTGGGGTGAAAATGAGCAGTTCTTC
>.|.|TRBV10-2|TRBJ2-2
CASSDLASGELFF
TGCGCCAGCAGTGATTTGGCTTCCGGGGAGCTGTTTTTT
>.|.|TRBV14|TRBJ1-1
CASSQDQNRVNTEAFF
TGTGCCAGCAGCCAAGACCAAAACAGGGTGAACACTGAAGCTTTCTTT
>TRBD2|.|TRBV28|TRBJ2-1
CASRLAGKDEQFF
TGTGCCAGCAGGTTAGCGGGAAAGGATGAGCAGTTCTTC
>.|.|TRBV6-6|TRBJ1-1
CASSRGGYAEAFF
TGTGCCAGCAGCAGAGGAGGGTACGCTGAAGCTTTCTTT
>TRBD2|.|TRBV13|TRBJ2-1
CASSFRTSHNNEQFF
TGTGCCAGCAGCTTTAGGACTAGCCATAACAATGAGCAGTTCTTC
>.|once|TRBV2|TRBJ1-5
CASRETWGRGNQPQHF
TGTGCCAGCAGAGAGACCTGGGGGCGCGGGAATCAGCCCCAGCATTTT
>TRBD2|.|TRBV14|TRBJ2-2
CASSQDSGRVTGELFF
TGTGCCAGCAGCCAAGATAGCGGGAGGGTCACCGGGGAGCTGTTTTTT
>.|.|TRBV7-2|TRBJ1-1
CASSLVTGTEAFF
TGTGCCAGCAGCTTGGTTACGGGAACTGAAGCTTTCTTT
>.|.|TRBV5-1|TRBJ1-2
CASSPGNYGYTF
TGTGCCAGCAGCCCAGGGAACTATGGCTACACCTTC
>.|.|TRBV19|TRBJ1-1
CASSIEVSGGGSARGAFF
TGTGCCAGTAGTATAGAGGTTTCTGGTGGAGGCAGCGCCCGCGGGGCTTTCTTT
>TRBD1|once|TRBV6-5|TRBJ1-2
CASTVDRGGGYTF
TGTGCCAGCACTGTAGACAGGGGAGGCGGCTACACCTTC
>.|.|TRBV2|TRBJ1-2
CASRVAGEYNYGYTF
TGTGCCAGCAGAGTAGCAGGGGAGTATAACTATGGCTACACCTTC
>.|.|TRBV27|TRBJ2-2
CASTGNTGELFF
TGTGCCAGCACAGGGAACACCGGGGAGCTGTTTTTT
>.|.|TRBV2|TRBJ1-2
CASSGVVRGYGYTF
TGTGCCAGCAGTGGGGTTGTGAGGGGATATGGCTACACCTTC
>.|.|TRBV18|TRBJ1-4
CASSRTGRNEKLFF
TGTGCCAGCTCAAGGACGGGGAGAAATGAAAAACTGTTTTTT
>TRBD1|.|TRBV2|TRBJ1-2
CASSRPGQGNYGYTF
TGTGCCAGCAGCCGACCCGGACAGGGGAACTATGGCTACACCTTC
>TRBD1|.|TRBV11-3|TRBJ2-2
CASSFGTGPGELFF
TGTGCCAGCAGCTTCGGGACAGGCCCCGGGGAGCTGTTTTTT
>.|few|TRBV7-6|TRBJ2-5
CASSFQETQYF
TGTGCCAGCAGCTTTCAAGAGACCCAGTACTTC
>.|.|TRBV11-2|TRBJ1-3
CASSLDLGISGNTIYF
TGTGCCAGCAGCTTAGATCTGGGGATCTCTGGAAACACCATATATTTT
>.|.|TRBV11-1|TRBJ1-1
CASSFVSLGTEAFF
TGTGCCAGCAGCTTCGTCTCTCTCGGGACTGAAGCTTTCTTT
>.|.|TRBV19|TRBJ1-2
CASTHLLRGDGYGYTF
TGTGCCAGTACCCATCTCCTTCGGGGGGATGGGTATGGCTACACCTTC
>.|.|TRBV4-2|TRBJ1-5
CASSQEDAPGSQHF
TGTGCCAGCAGCCAAGAGGATGCTCCGGGGAGTCAGCATTTT
>TRBD2|.|TRBV15|TRBJ2-6
CATGLAGRSGANVLTF
TGTGCCACCGGTCTAGCGGGACGCTCTGGGGCCAACGTCCTGACTTTC
>.|.|TRBV6-5|TRBJ1-6
CASRPGTDISPLHF
TGTGCCAGCAGGCCCGGGACGGATATTTCACCCCTCCACTTT
>.|few|TRBV7-9|TRBJ2-1
CASSSSVRGGYNEQFF
TGTGCCAGCAGTTCATCCGTCAGGGGGGGGTACAATGAGCAGTTCTTC